This T cell receptor (beta chain) appears in the sequencing data of a study of response to subunit inactivated influenza vaccine (dated by TCRdb to 2016 to 2018). Turning to the overall study: The study used deep quantitative T cell receptor repertoire profiling to track responses to a trivalent subunit inactivated influenza vaccine. General study outcomes and caveats: According to the authors, only a limited number of new T cells may be recruited by each seasonal influenza vaccination.

The CDR3 covers 13 residues, taking in both the cysteine and the phenylalanine. The CDR3 DNA has 39 bases and is translated from base 1. From a lookup of the germline V gene, CDR1 and CDR2 are MDHEN and SYDVKM. At the junction V is shortened by 8 bases and J by 2 bases, with 11 bases in between. A note on this clonotype: Its antigen has not been determined. Qualities for individual bases were not recorded, and no much larger clone is one base off.

The method behind the library was RT-PCR. The sequencing machine was an Illumina HiSeq 2500. In-frame beta chains were kept once TCRdb had trimmed the public reads at Q25 with fastp and called clones with MiXCR. Rows merge per CDR3 protein into single entries with the most common DNA and genes. For this sample the table gives about 650,000 distinct CDR3 sequences, of which 12% to 15% were detected only once. Roughly 7.2% of the sample goes to the ten largest clones. The sequencing used PBMCs from blood, collected 14 days before vaccination. The receptor comes from a man between 50 and 59 years old who received an inactivated influenza vaccine. Donor details come from another sample of the same person, matched by shared clones. The chain links TRBV28 with TRBJ2-3; possibly the D gene is TRBD1, per 5 matching bases. The nucleotide sequence reads as follows: TGTGCCAGCTCTACAGGACACACAGATACGCAGTATTTT. This encodes CASSTGHTDTQYF.